This T cell receptor (beta chain) was found in a study of cytomegalovirus exposure and HLA in healthy donors. PCR involved 60 Vbeta and 13 Jbeta primers. TCRdb's copy holds only in-frame clones and misses some; the assay was immunoSEQ multiplex PCR. The sample lists some 110,000 clones, over 65% seen once, with roughly 0.92% in the top ten. The V end was cut by 2 bases, the J end by 5 bases, with 8 bases between. The length of the CDR3 is 14 residues. Per germline, CDR1 SGHDT and CDR2 YYEEEE. The sample holds a few counts of this clone. The clonotype was recovered from a woman aged 25 to 39 in good health and CMV-seronegative. The rearrangement joins TRBV5-6 to TRBJ1-6; D is unclear. The sample comprised PBMCs. CDR3 coding DNA: TGTGCCAGCAGCTTTTTCCAGAATAATTCACCCCTCCACTTT. This codes for CASSFFQNNSPLHF. Filled out from reference TRBV5-6 and TRBJ1-6, the complete variable domain reads DAGVTQSPTHLIKTRGQQVTLRCSPKSGHDTVSWYQQALGQGPQFIFQYYEEEERQRGNFPDRFSGHQFPNYSSELNVNALLLGDSALYLCASSFFQNNSPLHFGNGTRLTVT.